This T cell receptor beta chain was sequenced for a study of OX40 agonist ivuxolimab in advanced cancers. In this sample, this clone turned up a few times. CDR1 SGHTA and CDR2 FQGNSA come from the germline V gene. V was clipped by 5 bases and J by 0 bases; unmatched bases: 4. This CDR3 region has 15 residues. Assay used: immunoSEQ multiplex PCR; TCRdb lists only in-frame clones, some missing. This table holds roughly 18,000 clones, about four fifths found once. The rearrangement links TRBV7-2 to TRBJ1-5; TRBD1 matches at 7 bases. The TCR originated in an adult with an advanced solid tumor such as melanoma, head and neck, liver or kidney cancer. The source was CD4+ or CD8+ T cells sorted from blood, collected in a trial of the OX40 agonist ivuxolimab. CDR3 DNA: TGTGCCAGCAGCACCCGGACAGGTAGCAATCAGCCCCAGCATTTT. Protein: CASSTRTGSNQPQHF.